This TCR beta chain was found in a study of blood T cells in healthy people across ages. The CDR3 has 15 amino acids. The germline gives CDR1 MNHEY, CDR2 SVGAGI. Findings and caveats of the study: Comparison with aged donors showed that long-lived donors had more naive CD4+ cells and higher diversity.

Notes on this clonotype: Antigen specificity is unknown. The junction shows a germline mismatch at one end, possibly a read error.

Alongside a J-beta primer mix, a sample-barcoded 5' primer served in a second PCR lasting roughly 7 to 11 cycles. Tagging of each cDNA molecule was performed by a template-switch adaptor with 12 random nucleotides. From the 5' RACE reads, TCRdb called clonotypes with MiXCR, one entry per CDR3 protein. Here the sample spans hundreds of thousands of distinct CDR3 sequences, around 48% being singletons. The material sequenced was blood. This TCR was sampled from a man older than 75 in good health. This chain connects TRBV6-5 to TRBJ2-1; 9 bases fit TRBD2. Written as DNA, the CDR3 is TGTGCCAGCAGCCAGCTTAGCGGGAGTAACAATGAGCAATTCTTC. Amino acid sequence: CASSQLSGSNNEQFF.